The table lists the clone carrying this TCR beta chain with a few counts. Its specificity is unknown. This entry belongs to a study of early T cells in non-severe SARS-CoV-2 infection. As for the study in general: It was bulk RNA from unsorted whole blood that was sequenced, and the chains were unpaired.

CDR3 length: 14 residues. Per germline, CDR1 SGDLS and CDR2 YYNGEE. V was cut by 6 bases and J by 5 bases, with 17 bases left in between. Unique molecular identifiers were attached to individual cDNA molecules. One entry per CDR3 protein, called by TCRdb with MiXCR from the 5' RACE reads. The table includes about 81,000 distinct CDR3 sequences, approximately 6% detected once. Study-wide results and caveats: CD4 and private specificities were missed by VDJdb matching, which favored anti-spike CD8 responses.

This clonotype was obtained from an adult who was a healthcare worker with PCR-confirmed SARS-CoV-2 infection or an uninfected control (not recorded which). V usage is TRBV9 and J usage is TRBJ1-1; D may be TRBD1 (6 bases). The sample consisted of whole blood. This chain's CDR3 is CASTPTGAQTEAFF. The DNA for the CDR3 is TGTGCCAGCACCCCCACGGGGGCGCAAACTGAAGCTTTCTTT. The entire variable domain, with the rest obtained from reference TRBV9 and TRBJ1-1, is as follows: DSGVTQTPKHLITATGQRVTLRCSPRSGDLSVYWYQQSLDQGLQFLIQYYNGEERAKGNILERFSAQQFPDLHSELNLSSLELGDSALYFCASTPTGAQTEAFFGQGTRLTVV.